The 8 T cell receptor beta chains reported below all come from one sample, sequenced in a study of CXCR3-negative and CXCR3-positive naive CD8 T cells. UMI-labeled 5' RACE yielded the TRB cDNA libraries. No DNA is given; TCRdb re-called the 5' RACE reads and lists each CDR3 protein once. The listing records approximately 100,000 distinct CDR3 sequences. Study outcomes and limitations: CXCR3-expressing naive cells carried TRB CDR3s more hydrophobic than those of CXCR3-negative naive cells.

These receptors have no known antigen. The source material was naive CXCR3+ CD8+ T cells from blood. Subset indicated: CD45RO-CCR7+CD27+CD95- naive CD8+ T cells expressing CXCR3 (TNR3+). Every receptor here comes from a human donor in good health. Some clones in this sample may be carry-over from other donors' samples.

The V call is TRBV21-1, the J call TRBJ2-1; TCRdb's D call, TRBD2, is unchecked because there is no DNA. TRBV21-1 is labeled a pseudogene. The CDR3 spans 16 residues. The CDR3 is CASSKEREWTYNEQFF.

The J gene is TRBJ2-1, the V gene TRBV2; the D call of TRBD2 rests on TCRdb alone, since no DNA is present to check it. This CDR3 has 16 residues. The germline CDR1 and CDR2 sequences are SNHLY and FYNNEI. The CDR3 is CASTLSPDLRFDEPFF.

The chain carries TRBV29-1 and TRBJ2-5; TCRdb returns TRBD2, unconfirmable since there is no DNA. The CDR3 consists of 15 residues. In germline, CDR1 is SQVTM, CDR2 ANQGSEA. The CDR3 sequence: CSVGGLPGDQETQYF.

The chain has TRBV6-4 and TRBJ2-1; the D gene TCRdb calls, TRBD1, cannot be checked with no DNA. There are 16 residues in the CDR3. Germline V gene sequence: CDR1 MRHNA, CDR2 SNTAGT. CDR3 loop: CASSDSIWTPYNEQFF.

The chain links TRBV20-1 to TRBJ1-1; TCRdb indicates TRBD1, and absent DNA this call remains unverified. The CDR3 is made up of 19 amino acids. Germline CDR1 DFQATT, CDR2 SNEGSKA (reference sequence). The CDR3 is CSARVPLAGTGGSDTEAFF.

The CDR3 region is CASSLTGAGEETQYF. This chain connects TRBV7-9 to TRBJ2-5; without DNA, the TCRdb call of TRBD1 cannot be checked. This CDR3 has 15 residues. CDR1 and CDR2 (germline): SEHNR, FQNEAQ (reference sequence). The complete variable domain, with remaining parts taken from reference TRBV7-9 and TRBJ2-5, reads DTGVSQNPRHKITKRGQNVTFRCDPISEHNRLYWYRQTLGQGPEFLTYFQNEAQLEKSRLLSDRFSAERPKGSFSTLEIQRTEQGDSAMYLCASSLTGAGEETQYFGPGTRLLVL.

The CDR3 sequence is CASSPVNTGELFF. The chain carries TRBV6-6 and TRBJ2-2. The CDR3 extends over 13 amino acids. CDR1 MNHNY and CDR2 SVGAGI come from the germline V gene (reference sequence).

The CDR3 loop is CASSSGQAAGYTF. J is TRBJ1-2 and V is TRBV11-1. Germline CDR1 is SGHAT and CDR2 is FQDESV (reference sequence). This CDR3 contains 13 residues.